This TCR beta chain was recorded in a study of blood T cell repertoires in COVID-19. Study at large: The study drew acute and convalescent COVID-19 samples from the United States, Italy and Spain. Sources were T cells, B-cell-depleted T cells, or PBMCs; the material itself was cDNA or gDNA.

The germline CDR1 and CDR2 sequences are LGHNA and YSLEER. Trimming pared 4 bases from V and 0 bases from J, leaving 18 bases between. The CDR3 totals 17 residues. Per the study methods: Quantification of nucleated cells was approximated via reference gene primer amplification. Libraries were prepared by immunoSEQ multiplex PCR; TCRdb keeps only in-frame clonotypes and omits some of them. The DNA gave D and trimming, while V, J and clone size come from that table. This repertoire shows approximately 54,000 clones, around nine tenths found once; its top ten account for about 4.2%. This sequence was found in a man over 45 with acute or convalescent COVID-19. The specimen sequenced was peripheral blood. The chain couples TRBV4-3 to TRBJ1-1; D not resolved. CDR3 protein: CASSRRANEGVNTEAFF. The CDR3 coding sequence is TGCGCCAGCAGCCGGCGGGCCAATGAGGGCGTGAACACTGAAGCTTTCTTT.